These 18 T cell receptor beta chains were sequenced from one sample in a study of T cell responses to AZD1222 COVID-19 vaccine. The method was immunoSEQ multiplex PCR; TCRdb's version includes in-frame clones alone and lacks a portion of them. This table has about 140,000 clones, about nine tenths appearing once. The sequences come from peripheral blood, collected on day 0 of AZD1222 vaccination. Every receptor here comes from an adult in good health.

The CDR3 nucleotides are TGTGCCAGTAGGACAGGGCCGGTAAATAATTCACCCCTCCACTTT. This codes for CASRTGPVNNSPLHF. The V gene is TRBV19, the J gene TRBJ1-6, with 7 bases identical to TRBD1. This CDR3 has 15 residues. Germline assignment: CDR1 LNHDA and CDR2 SQIVND (reference sequence). After removal of 6 bases from V and 5 bases from J, the junction contained 7 bases not matched to a gene.

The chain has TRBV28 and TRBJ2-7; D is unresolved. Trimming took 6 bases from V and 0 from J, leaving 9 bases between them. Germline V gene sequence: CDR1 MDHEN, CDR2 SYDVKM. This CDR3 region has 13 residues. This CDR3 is CASSLVSSYEQYF. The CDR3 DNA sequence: TGTGCCAGCAGCCTCGTCAGCTCCTACGAGCAGTACTTC.

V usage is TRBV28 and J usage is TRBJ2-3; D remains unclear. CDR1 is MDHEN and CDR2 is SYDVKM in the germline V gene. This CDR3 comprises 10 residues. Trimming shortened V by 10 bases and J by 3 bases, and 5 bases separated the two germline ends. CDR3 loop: CATRTDTQYF. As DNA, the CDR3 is TGTGCCACCAGGACAGATACGCAGTATTTT.

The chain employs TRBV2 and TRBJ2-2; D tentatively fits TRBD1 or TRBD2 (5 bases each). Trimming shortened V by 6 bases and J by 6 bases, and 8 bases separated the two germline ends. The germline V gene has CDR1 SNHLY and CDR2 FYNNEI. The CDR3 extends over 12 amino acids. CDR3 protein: CASRMGAGELFF. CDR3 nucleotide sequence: TGTGCCAGCAGGATGGGGGCCGGGGAGCTGTTTTTT.

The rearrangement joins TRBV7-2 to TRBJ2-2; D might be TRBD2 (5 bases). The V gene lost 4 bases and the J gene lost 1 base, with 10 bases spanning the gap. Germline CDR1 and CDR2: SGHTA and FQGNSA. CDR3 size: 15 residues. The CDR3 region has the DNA TGTGCCAGCAGCTCCCAAAGCGGGAACACCGGGGAGCTGTTTTTT. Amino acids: CASSSQSGNTGELFF.

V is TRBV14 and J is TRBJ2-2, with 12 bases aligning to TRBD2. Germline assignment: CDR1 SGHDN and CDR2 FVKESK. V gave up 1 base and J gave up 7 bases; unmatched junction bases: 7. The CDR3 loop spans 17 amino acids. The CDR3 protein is CASSQGGLAGLNGELFF. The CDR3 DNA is TGTGCCAGCAGCCAAGGAGGACTAGCGGGGTTGAACGGGGAGCTGTTTTTT.

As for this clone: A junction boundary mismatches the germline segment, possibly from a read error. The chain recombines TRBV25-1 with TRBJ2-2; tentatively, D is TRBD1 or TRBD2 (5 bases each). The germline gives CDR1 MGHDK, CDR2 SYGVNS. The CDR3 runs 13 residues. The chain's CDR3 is CASTRGLPGALFF. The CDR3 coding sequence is TGTGCCAGCACCCGAGGGCTTCCCGGGGCGCTGTTTTTT.

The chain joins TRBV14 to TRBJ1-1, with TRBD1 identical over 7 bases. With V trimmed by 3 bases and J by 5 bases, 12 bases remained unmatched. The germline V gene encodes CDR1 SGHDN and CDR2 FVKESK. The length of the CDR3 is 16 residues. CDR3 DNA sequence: TGTGCCAGCAGCCATTCGCTAGGGGGCGGCGGGACTGAAGCTTTCTTT. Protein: CASSHSLGGGGTEAFF. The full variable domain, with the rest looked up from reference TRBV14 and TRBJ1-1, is EAGVTQFPSHSVIEKGQTVTLRCDPISGHDNLYWYRRVMGKEIKFLLHFVKESKQDESGMPNNRFLAERTGGTYSTLKVQPAELEDSGVYFCASSHSLGGGGTEAFFGQGTRLTVV.

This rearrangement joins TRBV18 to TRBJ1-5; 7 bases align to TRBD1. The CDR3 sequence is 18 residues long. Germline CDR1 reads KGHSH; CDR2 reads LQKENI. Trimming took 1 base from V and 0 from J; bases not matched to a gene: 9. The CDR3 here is CASSPRRDSVYSNQPQHF. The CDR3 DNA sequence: TGTGCCAGCTCACCACGTCGGGACAGTGTTTATAGCAATCAGCCCCAGCATTTT.

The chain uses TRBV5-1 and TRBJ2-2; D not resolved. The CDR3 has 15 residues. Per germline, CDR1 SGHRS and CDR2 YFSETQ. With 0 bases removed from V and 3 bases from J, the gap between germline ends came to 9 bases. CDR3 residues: CASSLVAPDTGELFF. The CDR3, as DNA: TGCGCCAGCAGCTTGGTAGCTCCTGACACCGGGGAGCTGTTTTTT. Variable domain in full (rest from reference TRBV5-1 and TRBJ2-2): KAGVTQTPRYLIKTRGQQVTLSCSPISGHRSVSWYQQTPGQGLQFLFEYFSETQRNKGNFPGRFSGRQFSNSRSEMNVSTLELGDSALYLCASSLVAPDTGELFFGEGSRLTVL.

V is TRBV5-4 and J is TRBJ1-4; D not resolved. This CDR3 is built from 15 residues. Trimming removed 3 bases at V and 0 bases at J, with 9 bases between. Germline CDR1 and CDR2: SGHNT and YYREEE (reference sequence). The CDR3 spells CASSWDHATNEKLFF. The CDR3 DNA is TGTGCCAGCAGCTGGGATCATGCAACTAATGAAAAACTGTTTTTT.

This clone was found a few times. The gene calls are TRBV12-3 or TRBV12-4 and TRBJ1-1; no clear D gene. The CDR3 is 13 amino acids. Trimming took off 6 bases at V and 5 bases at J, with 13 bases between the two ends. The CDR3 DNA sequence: TGTGCCAGCAGCCTCACTATAGGTACTGAAGCTTTCTTT. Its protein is CASSLTIGTEAFF.

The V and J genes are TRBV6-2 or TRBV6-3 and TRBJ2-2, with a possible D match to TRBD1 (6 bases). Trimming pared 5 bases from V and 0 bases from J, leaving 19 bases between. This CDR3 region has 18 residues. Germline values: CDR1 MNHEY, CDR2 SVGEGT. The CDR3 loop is CASSPTQWDISNTGELFF. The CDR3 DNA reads TGTGCCAGCAGTCCAACGCAATGGGACATATCGAACACCGGGGAGCTGTTTTTT.

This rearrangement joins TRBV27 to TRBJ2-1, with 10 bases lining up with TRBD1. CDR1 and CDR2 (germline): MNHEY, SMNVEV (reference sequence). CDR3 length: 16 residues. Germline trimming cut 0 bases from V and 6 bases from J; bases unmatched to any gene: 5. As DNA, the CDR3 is TGTGCCAGCAGTTTATCGGGACAGGGGATACTCAATGAGCAGTTCTTC. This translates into CASSLSGQGILNEQFF.

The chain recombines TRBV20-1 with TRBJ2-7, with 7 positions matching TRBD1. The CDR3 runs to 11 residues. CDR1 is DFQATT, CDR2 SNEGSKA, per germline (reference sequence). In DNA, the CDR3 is TGCAGGGGGACAGACTCCTACGAGCAGTACTTC. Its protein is CRGTDSYEQYF.

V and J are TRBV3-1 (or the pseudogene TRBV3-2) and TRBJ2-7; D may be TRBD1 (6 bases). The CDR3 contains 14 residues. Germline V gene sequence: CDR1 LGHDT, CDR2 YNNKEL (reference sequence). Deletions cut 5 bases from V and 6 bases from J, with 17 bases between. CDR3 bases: TGTGCCAGCAGCTTACCCTCCCAGGGGCGCGAGCAGTACTTC. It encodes CASSLPSQGREQYF.

DNA of the CDR3: TGTGCCAGCAGTTTAGCCCCTCAGGACGAGCAGTACTTC. This codes for CASSLAPQDEQYF. V gene TRBV28 combines with J gene TRBJ2-7; D gene ambiguous. Germline V gene lookup returns CDR1 MDHEN and CDR2 SYDVKM. CDR3 size: 13 residues. With 2 bases removed from V and 5 bases from J, the gap between germline ends came to 10 bases. The variable domain in full, with the rest retrieved from reference TRBV28 and TRBJ2-7, is DVKVTQSSRYLVKRTGEKVFLECVQDMDHENMFWYRQDPGLGLRLIYFSYDVKMKEKGDIPEGYSVSREKKERFSLILESASTNQTSMYLCASSLAPQDEQYFGPGTRLTVT.

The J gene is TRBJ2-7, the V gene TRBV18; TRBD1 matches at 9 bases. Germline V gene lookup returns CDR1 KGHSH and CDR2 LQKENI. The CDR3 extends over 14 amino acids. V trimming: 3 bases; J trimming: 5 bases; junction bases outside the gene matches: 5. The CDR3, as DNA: TGTGCCAGCTCACCGGCGGGACAGGGCAACGAGCAGTACTTC. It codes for CASSPAGQGNEQYF.